The entry below describes one TCR beta chain. A single record per CDR3 protein comes from TCRdb applying MiXCR to the RT-PCR reads. The data contain around 700,000 distinct CDR3 sequences, about 14% of them seen just once; the ten biggest clones take up roughly 3.6%. The CDR3 runs 15 residues. Germline CDR1 is LNHDA and CDR2 is SQIVND (reference sequence). Trimming pared 5 bases from V and 7 bases from J, leaving 18 bases between. The J gene is TRBJ2-1, the V gene TRBV19; tentatively, D is TRBD1 or TRBD2 (6 bases each). The receptor was derived from a female donor in good health, serving as a healthy control. What was sequenced was memory CD4+ T cells from blood. CDR3 DNA sequence: TGTGCCAGTAGTTCCTCGGGACACCGGGGGAATGAGCAGTTCTTC. This codes for CASSSSGHRGNEQFF. Combining the CDR3 with reference TRBV19 and TRBJ2-1 gives the whole variable domain DGGITQSPKYLFRKEGQNVTLSCEQNLNHDAMYWYRQDPGQGLRLIYYSQIVNDFQKGDIAEGYSVSREKKESFPLTVTSAQKNPTAFYLCASSSSGHRGNEQFFGPGTRLTVL.